The source of this T cell receptor beta chain is a study of Ad26.COV2.S vaccination and SARS-CoV-2 variants. Turning to the study itself: The Ad26.COV2.S arm of the COV1001 trial was where the donor was placed.

Sample treatment: over 15 received Ad26.COV2.S at low or high dose, single or two shots; roughly five received placebo; per-sample allocation not given. After the first vaccine or placebo injection, samples were drawn on day 63. The CDR3 has 15 amino acids. Trimming shortened V by 8 bases and J by 0 bases, and 11 bases separated the two germline ends. The V gene's germline CDR1 is SNHLY and CDR2 FYNNEI. TCRdb's copy holds only in-frame clones and misses some; the assay was immunoSEQ multiplex PCR. The sample lists about half a million clones, about nine tenths occurring once. The V and J genes are TRBV2 and TRBJ1-6; D is possibly TRBD1 (5 bases). The material was peripheral blood, obtained in a trial of Ad26.COV2.S vaccine versus placebo. This TCR was recovered from a person between 18 and 65 years old who received the Ad26.COV2.S COVID-19 vaccine or a placebo. The CDR3 nucleotides are TGTGCCAGCCGGGACCCGAGCTCCTATAATTCACCCCTCCACTTT. Its protein product is CASRDPSSYNSPLHF.